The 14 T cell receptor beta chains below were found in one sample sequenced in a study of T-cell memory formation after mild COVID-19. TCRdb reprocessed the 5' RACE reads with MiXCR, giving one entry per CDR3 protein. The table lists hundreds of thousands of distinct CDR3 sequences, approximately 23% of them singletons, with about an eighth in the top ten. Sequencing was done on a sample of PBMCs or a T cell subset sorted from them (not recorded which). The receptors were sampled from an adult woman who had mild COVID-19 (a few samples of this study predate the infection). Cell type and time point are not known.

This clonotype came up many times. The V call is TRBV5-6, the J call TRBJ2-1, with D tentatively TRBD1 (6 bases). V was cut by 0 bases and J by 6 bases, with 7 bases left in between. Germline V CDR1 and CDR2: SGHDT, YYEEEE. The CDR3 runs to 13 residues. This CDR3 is CASSLGQVNEQFF. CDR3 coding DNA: TGTGCCAGCAGCTTGGGACAGGTCAATGAGCAGTTCTTC.

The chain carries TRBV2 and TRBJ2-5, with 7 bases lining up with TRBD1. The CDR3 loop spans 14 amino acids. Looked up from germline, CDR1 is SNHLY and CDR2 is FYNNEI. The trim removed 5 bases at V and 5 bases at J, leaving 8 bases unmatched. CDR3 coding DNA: TGTGCCAGCAGTCAACAGGGGACCGGGGAGACCCAGTACTTC. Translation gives CASSQQGTGETQYF.

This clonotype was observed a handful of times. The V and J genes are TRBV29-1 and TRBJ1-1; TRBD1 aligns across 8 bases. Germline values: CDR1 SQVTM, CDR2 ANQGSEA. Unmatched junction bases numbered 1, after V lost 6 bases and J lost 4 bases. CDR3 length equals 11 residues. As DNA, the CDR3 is TGCAGCGTGACAGGGGCCACTGAAGCTTTCTTT. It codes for CSVTGATEAFF. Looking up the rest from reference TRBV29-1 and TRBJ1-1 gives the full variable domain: SAVISQKPSRDICQRGTSLTIQCQVDSQVTMMFWYRQQPGQSLTLIATANQGSEATYESGFVIDKFPISRPNLTFSTLTVSNMSPEDSSIYLCSVTGATEAFFGQGTRLTVV.

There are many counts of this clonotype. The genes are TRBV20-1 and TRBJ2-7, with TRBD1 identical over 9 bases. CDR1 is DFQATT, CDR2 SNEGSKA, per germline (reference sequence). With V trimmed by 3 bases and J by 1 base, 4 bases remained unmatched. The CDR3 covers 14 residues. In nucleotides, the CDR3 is TGCAGTGCTAGGGGACAGGGAGGGTCCTACGAGCAGTACTTC. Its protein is CSARGQGGSYEQYF.

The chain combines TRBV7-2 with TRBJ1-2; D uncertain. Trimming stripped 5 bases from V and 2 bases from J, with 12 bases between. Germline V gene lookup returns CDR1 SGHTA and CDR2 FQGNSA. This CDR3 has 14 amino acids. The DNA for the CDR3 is TGTGCCAGCAGCCAAGACCAAGCAAACTATGGCTACACCTTC. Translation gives CASSQDQANYGYTF.

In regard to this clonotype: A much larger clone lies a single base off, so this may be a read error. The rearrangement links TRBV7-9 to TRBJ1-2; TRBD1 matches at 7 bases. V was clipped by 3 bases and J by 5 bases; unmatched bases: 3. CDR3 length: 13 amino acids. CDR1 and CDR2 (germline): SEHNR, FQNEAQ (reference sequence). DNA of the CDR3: TGTGCCAGCAGCTTTGGGACAGAATATGGCTACACCTTC. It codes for CASSFGTEYGYTF.

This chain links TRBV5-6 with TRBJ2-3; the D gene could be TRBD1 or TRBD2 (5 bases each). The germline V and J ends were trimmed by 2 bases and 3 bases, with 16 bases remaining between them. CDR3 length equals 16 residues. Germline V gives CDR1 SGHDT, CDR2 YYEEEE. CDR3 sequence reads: CASSLRTGRWTDTQYF. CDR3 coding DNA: TGTGCCAGCAGCTTAAGAACGGGACGGTGGACAGATACGCAGTATTTT.

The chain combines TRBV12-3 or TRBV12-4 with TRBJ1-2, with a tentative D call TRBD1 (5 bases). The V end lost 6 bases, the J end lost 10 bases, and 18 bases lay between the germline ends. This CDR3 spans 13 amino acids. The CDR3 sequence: CASSHGHMRDYTF. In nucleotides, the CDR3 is TGTGCCAGCAGCCACGGACACATGAGGGACTACACCTTC.

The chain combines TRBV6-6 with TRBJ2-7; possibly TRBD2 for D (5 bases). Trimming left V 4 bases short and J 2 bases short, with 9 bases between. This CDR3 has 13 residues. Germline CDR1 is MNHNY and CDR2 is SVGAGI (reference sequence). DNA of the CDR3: TGTGCCAGCAGTTGGACTCGAGCCTACGAGCAGTACTTC. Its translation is CASSWTRAYEQYF.

The CDR3 region is CSAQDRVNNQPQHF. CDR3 bases: TGCAGTGCTCAAGACAGGGTGAACAATCAGCCCCAGCATTTT. V is TRBV20-1 and J is TRBJ1-5; TRBD1 agrees at 7 bases. This CDR3 spans 14 amino acids. V was clipped by 5 bases and J by 3 bases; unmatched bases: 7. Germline assignment: CDR1 DFQATT and CDR2 SNEGSKA (reference sequence).

CDR3 loop: CASRWDFGEQFF. The CDR3 DNA reads TGCGCCAGCAGGTGGGACTTCGGGGAGCAGTTCTTC. The rearrangement joins TRBV5-1 to TRBJ2-1; a possible D gene is TRBD2 (6 bases). The germline V gene has CDR1 SGHRS and CDR2 YFSETQ. V was cut by 5 bases and J by 10 bases, with 13 bases left in between. The CDR3 is made up of 12 amino acids. Full variable domain (rest looked up from reference TRBV5-1 and TRBJ2-1): KAGVTQTPRYLIKTRGQQVTLSCSPISGHRSVSWYQQTPGQGLQFLFEYFSETQRNKGNFPGRFSGRQFSNSRSEMNVSTLELGDSALYLCASRWDFGEQFFGPGTRLTVL.

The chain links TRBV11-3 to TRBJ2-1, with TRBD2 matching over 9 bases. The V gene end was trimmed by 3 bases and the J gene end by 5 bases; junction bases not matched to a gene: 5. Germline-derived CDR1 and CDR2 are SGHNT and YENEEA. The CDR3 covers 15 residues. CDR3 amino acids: CASSFELAGNNEQFF. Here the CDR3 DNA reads TGTGCCAGCAGCTTCGAACTAGCGGGCAACAATGAGCAGTTCTTC. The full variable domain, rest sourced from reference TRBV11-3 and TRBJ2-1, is EAGVVQSPRYKIIEKKQPVAFWCNPISGHNTLYWYLQNLGQGPELLIRYENEEAVDDSQLPKDRFSAERLKGVDSTLKIQPAELGDSAVYLCASSFELAGNNEQFFGPGTRLTVL.

CDR3 sequence: CSVEGGTGPSYEQYF. The CDR3 DNA reads as TGCAGCGTTGAAGGGGGGACAGGACCTTCCTACGAGCAGTACTTC. The rearrangement joins TRBV29-1 to TRBJ2-7; 8 bases are shared with TRBD1. The trim removed 1 base at V and 1 base at J, leaving 6 bases unmatched. The CDR3 has 15 residues. Germline V CDR1 and CDR2: SQVTM, ANQGSEA.

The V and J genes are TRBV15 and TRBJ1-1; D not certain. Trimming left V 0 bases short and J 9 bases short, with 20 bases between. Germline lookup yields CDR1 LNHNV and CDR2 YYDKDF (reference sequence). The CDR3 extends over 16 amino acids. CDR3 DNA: TGTGCCACCAGCAGAGATTTATTAATCGCGGATTCTCAAGCTTTCTTT. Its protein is CATSRDLLIADSQAFF.